This record covers a single T cell receptor (beta chain). No cell sorting was done before RNA was extracted from the tissue. Donors were chemotherapy-naive, newly diagnosed lung cancer surgical patients in China, August–late 2014. This entry comes from a study of tumor and adjacent non-tumor tissue in lung cancer. The germline CDR1 and CDR2 sequences are SGHAT and FQNNGV. The germline V and J ends were trimmed by 7 bases and 5 bases, with 12 bases remaining between them. This CDR3 spans 14 amino acids. Three rounds of nested PCR, following a modified ARM-PCR protocol, produced the TCRbeta library. TCRdb called the multiplex PCR reads again in MiXCR, with one record for every CDR3 protein. The sample consists of around 200,000 distinct CDR3 sequences, about 71% of them appearing once.

This receptor was identified in a man in his sixties with non-small cell lung cancer. The chain couples TRBV11-2 to TRBJ1-6; no clear D. Sequenced sample: lung tumor tissue. The CDR3 coding sequence is TGTGCCAGCATCTTTGGTGTGGATAATTCACCCCTCCACTTT. It encodes CASIFGVDNSPLHF. Drawing the rest from reference TRBV11-2 and TRBJ1-6, the complete variable domain is EAGVAQSPRYKIIEKRQSVAFWCNPISGHATLYWYQQILGQGPKLLIQFQNNGVVDDSQLPKDRFSAERLKGVDSTLKIQPAKLEDSAVYLCASIFGVDNSPLHFGNGTRLTVT.